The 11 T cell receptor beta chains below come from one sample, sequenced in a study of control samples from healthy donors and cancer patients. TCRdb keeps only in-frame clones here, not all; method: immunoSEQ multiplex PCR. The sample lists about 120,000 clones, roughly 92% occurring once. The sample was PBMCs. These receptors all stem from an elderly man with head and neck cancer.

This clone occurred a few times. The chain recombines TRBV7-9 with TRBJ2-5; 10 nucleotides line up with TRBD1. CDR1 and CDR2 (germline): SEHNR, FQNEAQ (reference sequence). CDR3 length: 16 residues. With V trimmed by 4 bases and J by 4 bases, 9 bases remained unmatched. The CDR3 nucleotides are TGTGCCAGCAGCTCAACCGGGACAGGGGTTCGAGAGACCCAGTACTTC. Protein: CASSSTGTGVRETQYF.

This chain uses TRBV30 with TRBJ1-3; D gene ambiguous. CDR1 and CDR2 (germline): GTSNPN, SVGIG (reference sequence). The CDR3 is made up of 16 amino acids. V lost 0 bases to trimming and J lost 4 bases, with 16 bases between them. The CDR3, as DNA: TGTGCCTGGAGTGTGAATGCGGGATTGGGAGGAAACACCATATATTTT. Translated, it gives CAWSVNAGLGGNTIYF.

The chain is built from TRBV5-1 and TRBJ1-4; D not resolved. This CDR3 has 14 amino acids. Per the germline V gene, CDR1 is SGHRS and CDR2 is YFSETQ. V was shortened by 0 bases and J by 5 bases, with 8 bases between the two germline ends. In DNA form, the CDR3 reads TGCGCCAGCAGCTTGGACGGCCAGAATGAAAAACTGTTTTTT. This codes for CASSLDGQNEKLFF.

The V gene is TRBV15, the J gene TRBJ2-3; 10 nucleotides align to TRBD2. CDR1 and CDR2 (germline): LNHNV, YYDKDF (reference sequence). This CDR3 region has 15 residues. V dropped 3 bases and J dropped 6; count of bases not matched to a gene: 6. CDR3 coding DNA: TGTGCCACCAGCAGGAAAGCGGGGGGGGAGGATACGCAGTATTTT. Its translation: CATSRKAGGEDTQYF.

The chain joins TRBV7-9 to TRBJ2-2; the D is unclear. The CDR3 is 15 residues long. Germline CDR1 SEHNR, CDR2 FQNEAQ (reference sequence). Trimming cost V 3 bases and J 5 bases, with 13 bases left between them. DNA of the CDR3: TGTGCCAGCAGCTTGGGTAGTGTGGGAACCGGGGAGCTGTTTTTT. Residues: CASSLGSVGTGELFF.

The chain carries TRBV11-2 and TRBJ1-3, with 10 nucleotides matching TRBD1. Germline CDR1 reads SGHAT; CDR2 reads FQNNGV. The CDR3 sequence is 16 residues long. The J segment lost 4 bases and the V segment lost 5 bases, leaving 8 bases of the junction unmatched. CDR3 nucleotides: TGTGCCAGCAGCCCGTGGACAGGGGGATACGGAAACACCATATATTTT. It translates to CASSPWTGGYGNTIYF. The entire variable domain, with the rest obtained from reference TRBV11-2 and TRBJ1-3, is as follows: EAGVAQSPRYKIIEKRQSVAFWCNPISGHATLYWYQQILGQGPKLLIQFQNNGVVDDSQLPKDRFSAERLKGVDSTLKIQPAKLEDSAVYLCASSPWTGGYGNTIYFGEGSWLTVV.

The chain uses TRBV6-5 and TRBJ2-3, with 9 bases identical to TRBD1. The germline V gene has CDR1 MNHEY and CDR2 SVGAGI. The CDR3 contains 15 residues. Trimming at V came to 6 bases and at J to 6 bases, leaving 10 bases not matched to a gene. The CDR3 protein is CASSLTGGAGDTQYF. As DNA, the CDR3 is TGTGCCAGCAGCCTCACAGGGGGCGCGGGGGATACGCAGTATTTT.

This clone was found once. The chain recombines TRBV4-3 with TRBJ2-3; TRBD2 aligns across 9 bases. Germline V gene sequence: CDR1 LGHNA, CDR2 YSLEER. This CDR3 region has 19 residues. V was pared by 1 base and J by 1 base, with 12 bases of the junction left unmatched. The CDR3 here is CASSQAGVASGTGTDTQYF. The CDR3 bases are TGCGCCAGCAGCCAAGCAGGGGTAGCTAGCGGGACCGGCACAGATACGCAGTATTTT.

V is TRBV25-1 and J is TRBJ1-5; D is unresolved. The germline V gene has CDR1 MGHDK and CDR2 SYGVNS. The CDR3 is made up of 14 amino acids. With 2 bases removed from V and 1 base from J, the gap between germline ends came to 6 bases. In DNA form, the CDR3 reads TGTGCCAGCAGTGAAGTGGGAAGCAATCAGCCCCAGCATTTT. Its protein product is CASSEVGSNQPQHF. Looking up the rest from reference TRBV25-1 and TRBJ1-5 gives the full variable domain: EADIYQTPRYLVIGTGKKITLECSQTMGHDKMYWYQQDPGMELHLIHYSYGVNSTEKGDLSSESTVSRIRTEHFPLTLESARPSHTSQYLCASSEVGSNQPQHFGDGTRLSIL.

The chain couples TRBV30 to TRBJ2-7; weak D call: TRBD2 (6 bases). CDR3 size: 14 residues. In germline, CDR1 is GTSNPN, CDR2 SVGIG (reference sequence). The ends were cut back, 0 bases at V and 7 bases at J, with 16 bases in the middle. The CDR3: CAWSVHGTPWEQYF. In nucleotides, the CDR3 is TGTGCCTGGAGTGTCCACGGGACTCCCTGGGAGCAGTACTTC.

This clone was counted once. CDR3 DNA: TGTGCCATCAGTCCTTCTTTTCCCGGGCCCAATGGAAAGCCCCAGCATTTT. Residues: CAISPSFPGPNGKPQHF. The J gene is TRBJ1-5, the V gene TRBV10-3; D ambiguous. V lost 5 bases and J lost 8, with 25 bases in between. Germline V gives CDR1 ENHRY, CDR2 SYGVKD. The CDR3 covers 17 residues.